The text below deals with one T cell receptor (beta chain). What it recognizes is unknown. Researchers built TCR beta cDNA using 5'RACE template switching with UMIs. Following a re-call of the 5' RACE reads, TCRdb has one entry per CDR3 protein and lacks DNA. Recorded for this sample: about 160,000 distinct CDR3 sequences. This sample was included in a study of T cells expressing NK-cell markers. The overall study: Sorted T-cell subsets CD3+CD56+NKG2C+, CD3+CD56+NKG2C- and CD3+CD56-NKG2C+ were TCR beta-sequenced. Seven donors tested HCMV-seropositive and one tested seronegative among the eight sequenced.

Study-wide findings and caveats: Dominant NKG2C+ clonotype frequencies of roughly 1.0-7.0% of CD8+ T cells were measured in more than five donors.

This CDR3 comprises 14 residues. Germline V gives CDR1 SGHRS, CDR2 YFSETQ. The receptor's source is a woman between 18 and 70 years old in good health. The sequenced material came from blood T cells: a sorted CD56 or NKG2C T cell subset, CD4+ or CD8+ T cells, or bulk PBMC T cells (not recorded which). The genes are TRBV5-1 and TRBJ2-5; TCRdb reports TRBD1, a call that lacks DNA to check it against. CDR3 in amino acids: CASRSQGAQETQYF.